The present entry profiles one TCR beta chain with its context. The repertoire was sequenced with immunoSEQ multiplex PCR; TCRdb's copy has only in-frame clones and lacks some. In the table there are more than 2 million clones, roughly 96% of which are singletons. The CDR3 runs 14 residues. Per germline, CDR1 SGDLS and CDR2 YYNGEE. With 6 bases clipped from V and 2 bases from J, the junction kept 6 bases outside the gene matches. The data derive from a study of shared clonotypes between healthy human individuals. This TCR was recovered from a man aged 18 to 29 in good health. Sequencing was carried out using naive CD4+ T cells sorted from blood. Described subset: CD45RA+ positively selected. The chain links TRBV9 to TRBJ2-3, with 7 bases that match TRBD2. CDR3 coding DNA: TGTGCCAGCAACCTGGGACTAAACACAGATACGCAGTATTTT. This sequence encodes CASNLGLNTDTQYF.